The entry below describes one T cell receptor beta chain. The antigen is not known. The sample originates from a study of cytomegalovirus exposure and HLA in healthy donors. Findings of the study overall: The study recorded about 150 TCR beta chains that were cytomegalovirus-associated. Reported results showed that the classifier diagnosed cytomegalovirus status with high specificity and sensitivity.

Germline loops: CDR1 SGHDN, CDR2 FVKESK. CDR3 size: 16 residues. V lost 5 bases and J lost 5; bases outside the gene matches: 12. Primers included in the PCR were 60 Vbeta and 13 Jbeta primers. Libraries were prepared by immunoSEQ multiplex PCR; TCRdb keeps only in-frame clonotypes and omits some of them. The sample yields 150,000 to 200,000 clones, 65% to 90% seen once. Sequenced input: PBMCs. This TCR came from a man aged 50-59 years in good health and CMV-seropositive. The chain links TRBV14 to TRBJ1-1, with 9 bases lining up with TRBD1. The CDR3 reads CASSRITGGSRTEAFF. The CDR3 nucleotides read TGTGCCAGCAGCAGGATTACAGGGGGCTCAAGAACTGAAGCTTTCTTT. The full variable domain, its missing parts supplied by reference TRBV14 and TRBJ1-1, is EAGVTQFPSHSVIEKGQTVTLRCDPISGHDNLYWYRRVMGKEIKFLLHFVKESKQDESGMPNNRFLAERTGGTYSTLKVQPAELEDSGVYFCASSRITGGSRTEAFFGQGTRLTVV.